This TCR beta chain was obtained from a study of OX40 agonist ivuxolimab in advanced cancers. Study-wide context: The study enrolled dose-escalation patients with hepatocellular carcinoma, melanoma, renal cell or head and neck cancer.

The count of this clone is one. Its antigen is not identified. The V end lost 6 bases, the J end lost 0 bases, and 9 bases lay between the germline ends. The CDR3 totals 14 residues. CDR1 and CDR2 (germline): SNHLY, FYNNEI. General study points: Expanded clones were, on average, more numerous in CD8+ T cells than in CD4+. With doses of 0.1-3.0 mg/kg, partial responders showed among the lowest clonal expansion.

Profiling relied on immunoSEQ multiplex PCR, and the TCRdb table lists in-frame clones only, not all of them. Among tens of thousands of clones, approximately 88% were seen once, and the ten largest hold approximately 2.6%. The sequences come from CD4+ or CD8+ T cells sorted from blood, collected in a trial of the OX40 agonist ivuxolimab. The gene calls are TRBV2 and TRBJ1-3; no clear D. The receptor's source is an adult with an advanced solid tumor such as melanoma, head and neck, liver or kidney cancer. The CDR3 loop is CASSSGDSGNTIYF. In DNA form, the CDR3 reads TGTGCCAGCAGCTCGGGCGACTCTGGAAACACCATATATTTT.